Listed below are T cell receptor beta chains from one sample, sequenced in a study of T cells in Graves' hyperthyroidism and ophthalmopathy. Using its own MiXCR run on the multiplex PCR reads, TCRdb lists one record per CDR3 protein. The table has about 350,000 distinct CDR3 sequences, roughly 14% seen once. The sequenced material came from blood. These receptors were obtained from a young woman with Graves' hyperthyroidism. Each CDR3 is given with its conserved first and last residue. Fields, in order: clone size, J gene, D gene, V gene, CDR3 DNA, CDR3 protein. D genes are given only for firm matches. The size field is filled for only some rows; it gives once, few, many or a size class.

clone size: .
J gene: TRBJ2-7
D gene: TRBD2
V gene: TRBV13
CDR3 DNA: TGTGCCAGCAGCTTTTTGGGTGAGGGAGGGCCTACCTCCTACGAGCAGTACTTC
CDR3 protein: CASSFLGEGGPTSYEQYF

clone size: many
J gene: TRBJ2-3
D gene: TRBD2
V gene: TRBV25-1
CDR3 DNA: TGTGCCAGCAGTGAGGGACTAGCGGGGGGTGAGGATACGCAGTATTTT
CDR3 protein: CASSEGLAGGEDTQYF

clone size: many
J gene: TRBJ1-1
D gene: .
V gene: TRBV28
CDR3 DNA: TGTGCCAGCAGTTCCATGTGGGGTCTTGGCACTGAAGCTTTCTTT
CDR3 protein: CASSSMWGLGTEAFF

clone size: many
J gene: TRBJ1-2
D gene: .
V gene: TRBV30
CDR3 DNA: TGTGCCTGGACCAGGGACTATGGCTACACCTTC
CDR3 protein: CAWTRDYGYTF

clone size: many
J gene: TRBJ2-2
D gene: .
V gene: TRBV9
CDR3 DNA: TGTGCCAGCAGCATGTTTCTGGGGCGGAACACCGGGGAGCTGTTTTTT
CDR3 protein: CASSMFLGRNTGELFF

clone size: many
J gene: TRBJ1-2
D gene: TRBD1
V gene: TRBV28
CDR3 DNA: TGTGCCAGCAGGGGAGGGGACAGGGTTTTTGGAGGCTACACCTTC
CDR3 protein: CASRGGDRVFGGYTF

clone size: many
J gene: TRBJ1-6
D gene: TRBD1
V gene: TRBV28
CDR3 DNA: TGTGCCAGCAGTCCCAGGACAGGGAATAATTCACCCCTCCACTTT
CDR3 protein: CASSPRTGNNSPLHF

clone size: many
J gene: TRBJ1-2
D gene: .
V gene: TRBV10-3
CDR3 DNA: TGTGCCATCAGTGCCAGTGATGGGGGAAGATATGGCTACACCTTC
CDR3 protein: CAISASDGGRYGYTF

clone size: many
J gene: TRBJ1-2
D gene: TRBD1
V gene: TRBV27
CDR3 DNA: TGTGCCAGCAGGGACCGCGGGACAGCCAACTATGGCTACACCTTC
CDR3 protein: CASRDRGTANYGYTF

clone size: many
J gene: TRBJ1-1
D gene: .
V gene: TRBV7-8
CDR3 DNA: TGTGCCAGCAGCTTACCACCAGAGGGGGGGACTGAAGCTTTCTTT
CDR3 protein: CASSLPPEGGTEAFF

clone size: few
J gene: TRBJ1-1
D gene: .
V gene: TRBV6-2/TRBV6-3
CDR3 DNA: TGTGCCAGCAGTGAGCAAGTTTTTGTTTTCTTT
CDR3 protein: CASSEQVFVFF

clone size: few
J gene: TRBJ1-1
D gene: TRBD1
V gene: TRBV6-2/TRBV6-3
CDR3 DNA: TGTGCCAGCAGTCCCTACGGACAGGGTGACACTGAAGCTTTCTTT
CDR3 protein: CASSPYGQGDTEAFF

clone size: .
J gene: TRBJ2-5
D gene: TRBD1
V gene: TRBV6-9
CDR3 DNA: TGTGCCAGCAGTTATATCGTAGGACAGGGGGCGCGGGAGACCCAGTACTTC
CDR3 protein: CASSYIVGQGARETQYF

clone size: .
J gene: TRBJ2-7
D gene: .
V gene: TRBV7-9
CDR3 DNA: TGTGCCAGCAGCTTAGTCCTATCGCCTCAATACGAGCAGTACTTC
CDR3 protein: CASSLVLSPQYEQYF

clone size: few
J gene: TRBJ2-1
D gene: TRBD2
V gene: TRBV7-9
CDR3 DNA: TGTGCCAGCAGCCAAACTAGCGGAGGGCGGGATGAGCAGTTCTTC
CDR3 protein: CASSQTSGGRDEQFF

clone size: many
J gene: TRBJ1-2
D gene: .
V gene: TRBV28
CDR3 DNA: TGTGCCAGCAGTGGGACGAATTCCTATGGCTACACCTTC
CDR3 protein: CASSGTNSYGYTF

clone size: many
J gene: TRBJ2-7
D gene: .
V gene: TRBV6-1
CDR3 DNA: TGTGCCAGCAGTGAACTGGGGCGGAGATACTACGAGCAGTACTTC
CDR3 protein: CASSELGRRYYEQYF

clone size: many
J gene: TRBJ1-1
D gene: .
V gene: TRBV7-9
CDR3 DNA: TGTGCCAGCAGCGTAACCAGTTCAAACACTGAAGCTTTCTTT
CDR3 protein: CASSVTSSNTEAFF

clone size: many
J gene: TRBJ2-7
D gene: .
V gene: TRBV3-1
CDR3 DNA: TGTGCCAGCAGCCTTAGGGGGAGAAGGACCTACGAGCAGTACTTC
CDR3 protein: CASSLRGRRTYEQYF

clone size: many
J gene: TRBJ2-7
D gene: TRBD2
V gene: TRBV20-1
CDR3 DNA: TGCAGTGCTCATCCTCATGGACTAGCGGGGTACGAGCAGTACTTC
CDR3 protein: CSAHPHGLAGYEQYF

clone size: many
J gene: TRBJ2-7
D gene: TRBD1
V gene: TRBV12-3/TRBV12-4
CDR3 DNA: TGTGCCAGCAGCGGACAGGGCCCGGTGGTCGAGCAGTACTTC
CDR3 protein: CASSGQGPVVEQYF

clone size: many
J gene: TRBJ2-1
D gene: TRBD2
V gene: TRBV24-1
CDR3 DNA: TGTGCCACCAGTGAAAGGACTAGCGGAAGGAAACTCCACAATGAGCAGTTCTTC
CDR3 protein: CATSERTSGRKLHNEQFF

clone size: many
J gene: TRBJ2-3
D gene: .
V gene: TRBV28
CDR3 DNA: TGTGCCAGCAGTTTATCAGCAGACAGCGATACGCAGTATTTT
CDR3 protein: CASSLSADSDTQYF

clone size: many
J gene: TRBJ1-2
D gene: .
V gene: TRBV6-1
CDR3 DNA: TGTGCCAGCAGTACTGGGGCCTGGGGGTATGGCTACACCTTC
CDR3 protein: CASSTGAWGYGYTF

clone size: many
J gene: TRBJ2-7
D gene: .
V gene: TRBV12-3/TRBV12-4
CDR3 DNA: TGTGCCAGCAGTTTACGGCCGGGAGCGGCCTACGAGCAGTACTTC
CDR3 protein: CASSLRPGAAYEQYF

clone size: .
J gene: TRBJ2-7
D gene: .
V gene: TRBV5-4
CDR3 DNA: TGTGCCAGCAGCCTAGGGACTCCTCCTACCTACGAGCAGTACTTC
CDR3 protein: CASSLGTPPTYEQYF

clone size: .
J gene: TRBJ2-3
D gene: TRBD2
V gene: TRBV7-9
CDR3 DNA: TGTGCCAGCAGCTCCACTAGCGGGGGCACAGATACGCAGTATTTT
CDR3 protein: CASSSTSGGTDTQYF

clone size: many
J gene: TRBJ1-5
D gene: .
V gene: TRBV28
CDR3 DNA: TGTGCCAGCAGTTTAATCTGGACAGGCAATCAGCCCCAGCATTTT
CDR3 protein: CASSLIWTGNQPQHF

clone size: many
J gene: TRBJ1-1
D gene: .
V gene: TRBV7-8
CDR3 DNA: TGTGCCAGCAGCTTAGGGGGGGGGGGTGAAGCTTTCTTT
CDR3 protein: CASSLGGGGEAFF

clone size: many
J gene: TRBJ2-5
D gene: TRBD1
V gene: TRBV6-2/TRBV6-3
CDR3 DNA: TGTGCCAGCTTTCCTAGTTCGCGGGGACAGGGACAAGAGACCCAGTACTTC
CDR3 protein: CASFPSSRGQGQETQYF

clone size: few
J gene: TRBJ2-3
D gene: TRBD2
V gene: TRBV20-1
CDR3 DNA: TGCAGTACTGCCTCTAGCGGGGGGACAGATACGCAGTATTTT
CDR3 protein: CSTASSGGTDTQYF

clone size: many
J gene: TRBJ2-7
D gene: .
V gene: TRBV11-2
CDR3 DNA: TGTGCCAGCGGTTCAGGGAAGACCTACGAGCAGTACTTC
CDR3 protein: CASGSGKTYEQYF

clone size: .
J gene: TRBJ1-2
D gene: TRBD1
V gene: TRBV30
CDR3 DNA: TGTGCCTGGAGTGTACACACCGGACAGGAAAATGGCTACACCTTC
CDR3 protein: CAWSVHTGQENGYTF

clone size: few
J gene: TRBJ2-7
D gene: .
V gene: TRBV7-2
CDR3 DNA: TGTGCCAGCAGCTTAGCAGGGACCGAGACCTACGAGCAGTACTTC
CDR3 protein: CASSLAGTETYEQYF

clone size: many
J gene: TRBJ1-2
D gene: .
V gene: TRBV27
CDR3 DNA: TGTGCCAGCAGTTCGGTGGGATTCGACGGCTACACCTTC
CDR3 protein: CASSSVGFDGYTF

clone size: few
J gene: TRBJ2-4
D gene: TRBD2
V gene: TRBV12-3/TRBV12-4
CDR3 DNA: TGTGCCAGCAGTTTAACCAGCGGGAGAAACATTCAGTACTTC
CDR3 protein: CASSLTSGRNIQYF

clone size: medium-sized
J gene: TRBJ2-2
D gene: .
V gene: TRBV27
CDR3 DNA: TGTGCCAGCAGTTTACGGGCCCAGAACACCGGGGAGCTGTTTTTT
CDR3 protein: CASSLRAQNTGELFF

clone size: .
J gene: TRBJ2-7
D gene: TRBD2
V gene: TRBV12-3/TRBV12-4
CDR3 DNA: TGTGCCAGCAGTTTAGCGAAAGGCTTCAGACTAGCGGACACCTACGAGCAGTACTTC
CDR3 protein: CASSLAKGFRLADTYEQYF

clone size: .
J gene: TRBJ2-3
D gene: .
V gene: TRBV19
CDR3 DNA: TGTGCCAGTAGTAGTACGGGAGTTTCAGATACGCAGTATTTT
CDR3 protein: CASSSTGVSDTQYF

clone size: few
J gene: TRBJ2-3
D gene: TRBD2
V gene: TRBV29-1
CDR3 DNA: TGCAGCGTTGAGCCGGGACTAGCGGGAGGGATCACAGATACGCAGTATTTT
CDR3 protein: CSVEPGLAGGITDTQYF

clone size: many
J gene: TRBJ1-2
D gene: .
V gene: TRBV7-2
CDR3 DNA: TGTGCCAGCAGCTTCCTTCGCAGGAATTATGGCTACACCTTC
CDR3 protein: CASSFLRRNYGYTF

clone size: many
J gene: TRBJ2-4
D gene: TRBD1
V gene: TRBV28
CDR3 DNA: TGTGCCAGCCAAACTGATGATTGGGACAGGAAGGACATTCAGTACTTC
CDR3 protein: CASQTDDWDRKDIQYF

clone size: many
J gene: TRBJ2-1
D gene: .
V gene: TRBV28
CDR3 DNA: TGTGCCAGCAGTTTATCGGCCGTCAATGAGCAGTTCTTC
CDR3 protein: CASSLSAVNEQFF

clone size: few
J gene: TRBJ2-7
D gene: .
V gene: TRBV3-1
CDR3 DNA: TGTGCCAGCAGCCAAGGGGAAGGGGAGCAGTACTTC
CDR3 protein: CASSQGEGEQYF

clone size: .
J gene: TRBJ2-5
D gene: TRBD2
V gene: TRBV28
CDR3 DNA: TGTGCCAGCAGTTCAAATGCCGGGCTAGCGGGAGGGCCCAGGAACTTC
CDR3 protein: CASSSNAGLAGGPRNF

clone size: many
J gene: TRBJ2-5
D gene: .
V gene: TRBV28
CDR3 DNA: TGTGCCAGCAGCCCTACATCGGAAGAGACCCAGTACTTC
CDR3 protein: CASSPTSEETQYF

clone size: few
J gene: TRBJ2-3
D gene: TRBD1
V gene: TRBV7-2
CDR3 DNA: TGTGCCAGCAGCTTAGCACCGGGACAGACATACACAGATACGCAGTATTTT
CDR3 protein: CASSLAPGQTYTDTQYF

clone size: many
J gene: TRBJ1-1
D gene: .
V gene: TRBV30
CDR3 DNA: TGTGCCTTACTCCAGGTTCTTAGGGCTGAAGCTTTCTTT
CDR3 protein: CALLQVLRAEAFF

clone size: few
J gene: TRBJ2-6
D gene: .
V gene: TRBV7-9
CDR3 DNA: TGTGCCAGCAGCCTGAGGGGGTTGTCTGGGGCCAACGTCCTGACTTTC
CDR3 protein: CASSLRGLSGANVLTF

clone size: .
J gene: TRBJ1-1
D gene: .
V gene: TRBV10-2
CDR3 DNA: TGCGCCAGCAGTTTAACAGCGAACGAAGCTTTCTTT
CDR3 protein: CASSLTANEAFF

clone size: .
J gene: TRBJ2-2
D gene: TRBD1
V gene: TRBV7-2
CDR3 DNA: TGTGCCAGCAGCTTCGGGACAGGGCTGAACACCGGGGAGCTGTTTTTT
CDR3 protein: CASSFGTGLNTGELFF

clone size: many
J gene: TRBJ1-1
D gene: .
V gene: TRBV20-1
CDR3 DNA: TGCAGTGTCGGACAGCCAATGTGGAACACTGAAGCTTTCTTT
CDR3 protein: CSVGQPMWNTEAFF

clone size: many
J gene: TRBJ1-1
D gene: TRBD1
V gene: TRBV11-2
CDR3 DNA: TGTGCCAGCAGCCCCCCGGGACAGACGGCTGAAGCTTTCTTT
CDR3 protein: CASSPPGQTAEAFF

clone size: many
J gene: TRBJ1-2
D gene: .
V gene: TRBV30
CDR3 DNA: TGTGCCTGGAGTCAGGTCATGGGCTACACCTTC
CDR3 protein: CAWSQVMGYTF

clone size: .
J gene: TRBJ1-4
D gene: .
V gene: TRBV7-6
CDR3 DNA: TGTGCCAGCACCCGTCGAGAGGAGAATGAAAAACTGTTTTTT
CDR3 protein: CASTRREENEKLFF